This T cell receptor (beta chain) originates from a study of tumor and adjacent non-tumor tissue in lung cancer listed by TCRdb under 2018. With regard to the full study: The cohort included under 15 adenocarcinoma, a couple of squamous cell carcinoma and 1 small cell lung cancer patients. The study compared bulk TCRbeta repertoires from lung tumor tissue and matched distant non-tumor lung tissue of under 16 lung cancer patients. For each patient, one tumor sample and one normal lung sample were taken, giving some 33 paired specimens that underwent TCRbeta CDR3 sequencing. Ages among the approximately 15 patients ranged from roughly 30 to 85 years, there were around 10 men and 5 women, and disease was at TNM stage I to III. In total, sequencing yielded approximately 130,000,000 productive TCRbeta reads, which works out to an average of about 3.9 million reads per sample. What the study reported, not specific to this receptor: Tumor tissue showed significantly greater TCR diversity (inverse Simpson) than normal lung tissue (approximately 400 vs 170, P = 0.0075, Mann-Whitney U test). Because peripheral blood was not sequenced, blood TCRbeta repertoires in the lung cancer patients of the study were not examined. The top 100 clones accounted for a significantly larger cumulative portion of the repertoire in normal lung than in tumor tissue. The methods do not name the sequencing platform or mention unique molecular identifiers. With only approximately 15 patients in the cohort, the authors noted that larger samples and more detailed clinical data are needed. Significantly higher TCR diversity was found in younger patients, and higher tumor TCR diversity was associated with shorter overall and disease-free survival.

The cysteine opens and the phenylalanine closes a CDR3 of 13 amino acids. Only the CDR3 DNA is retained, 39 bases long and in frame from the first base. Per the germline V gene, SQVTM is the CDR1 and ANQGSEA is the CDR2. V has 5 bases trimmed and J has 6 bases trimmed; junction bases matching no gene number 9. RNA was isolated from bulk unsorted tissue, and RNA quality was assessed with a NanoDrop ND-1000 and an Agilent 2100. All donors had newly diagnosed lung cancer, had not received prior chemotherapy, and were admitted for thoracic surgery in China between August and November 2014. Patients who had received previous radiotherapy or chemotherapy, or who had another concurrent cancer, were excluded from the study. Pieces of surgical tissue measuring about 1-2.2 cm3 were kept in RNAlater solution and stored at -80 degrees C until use. To note about this clonotype: No cognate antigen has been identified for it. A clone one base away is much larger, so this may be a read error.

Libraries were prepared through multiplex PCR. Sequencing used an Illumina HiSeq 2500. Following protocols modified from ARM-PCR, the researchers constructed TCRbeta libraries through three rounds of nested PCR with primers (Table S4). Before sequencing, PCR products in the 200-500 bp range were cut out of the gel and cleaned up using the QIAquick gel extraction kit. The authors' analysis ran thus. Trimmomatic was used to clean the reads, FLASH merged the cleaned reads into complete CDR3 sequences, and MiTCR assigned the sequences to V(D)J germline segments. Clonal diversity was computed as the inverse Simpson's index with VDJtools. A read counted as productive if the sequence was in-frame and lacked a premature stop codon. Clones were called with MiXCR by TCRdb after fastp trimmed the public reads at Q25, and only in-frame beta chains were retained. Rows are combined by CDR3 protein, so each entry shows the most common genes and DNA. The V and J calls reflect TCRdb's pipeline rather than the authors' work. The sample has approximately 130,000 distinct CDR3 sequences on record, about 66% of them singletons. About 13% of the sample is taken by the ten largest.

The specimen was lung tumor tissue. The sequence was collected from a man aged 25-40 years with non-small cell lung cancer. This chain joins TRBV29-1 to TRBJ2-5, and 7 bases in between align with TRBD1. The nucleotide sequence reads TGCAGCGTTATTAGTACAGGGGCAAAGACCCAGTACTTC. Translated, it reads CSVISTGAKTQYF.